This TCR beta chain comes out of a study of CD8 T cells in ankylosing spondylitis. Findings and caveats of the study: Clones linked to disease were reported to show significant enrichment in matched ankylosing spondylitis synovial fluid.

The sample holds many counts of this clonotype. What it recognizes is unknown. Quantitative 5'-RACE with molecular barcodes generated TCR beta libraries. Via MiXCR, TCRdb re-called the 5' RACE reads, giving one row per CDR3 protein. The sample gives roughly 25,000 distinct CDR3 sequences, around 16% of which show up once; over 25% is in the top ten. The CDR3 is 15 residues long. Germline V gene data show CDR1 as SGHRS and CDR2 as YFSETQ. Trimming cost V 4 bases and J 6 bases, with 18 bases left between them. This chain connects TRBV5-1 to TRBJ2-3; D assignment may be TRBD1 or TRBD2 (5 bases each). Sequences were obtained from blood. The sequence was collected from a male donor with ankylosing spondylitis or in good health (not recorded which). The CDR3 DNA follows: TGCGCCAGCAGCGTTGGGACCGCCCTGCGGGATACGCAGTATTTT. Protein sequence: CASSVGTALRDTQYF.